These 21 T cell receptor beta chains were sequenced from one sample in a study of CXCR3-negative and CXCR3-positive naive CD8 T cells. Findings and caveats of the study: CXCR3-positive naive cells carried more hydrophobic TRB CDR3s than CXCR3-negative naive cells did.

Antigen specificity for these receptors is unknown. UMI-labeled 5' RACE TRB cDNA libraries were prepared from the cells. From its re-call of the 5' RACE reads, TCRdb lists each CDR3 protein once, without DNA. The sample data list under 5,500 distinct CDR3 sequences. Sequenced material: naive CXCR3+ CD8+ T cells from blood. Subset denoted: CD45RO-CCR7+CD27+CD95- naive CD8+ T cells expressing CXCR3 (TNR3+). The receptor set was obtained from a human donor in good health. Some clones in this sample may be carry-over from other donors' samples.

The V call is TRBV5-1, the J call TRBJ2-1. CDR1 and CDR2 (germline): SGHRS, YFSETQ. The CDR3 consists of 13 residues. Here the CDR3 reads CASSLDIYNEQFF.

This clonotype is deemed medium-sized (0.01 to 0.1%) by its frequency. The chain joins TRBV5-1 to TRBJ2-3; there is no DNA to check the TCRdb D call of TRBD1. Looked up from germline, CDR1 is SGHRS and CDR2 is YFSETQ. The CDR3 is 15 residues long. CDR3 residues: CASSHRIKTGDTQYF.

Measured by frequency, this clonotype is medium-sized. The chain recombines TRBV7-2 with TRBJ2-5; TCRdb picks TRBD1, but there is no DNA to check that call. Germline V gene sequence: CDR1 SGHTA, CDR2 FQGNSA. The CDR3 covers 15 residues. CDR3 region: CASSRQGSPDETQYF.

This clonotype counts as medium-sized by frequency. The V gene is TRBV29-1, the J gene TRBJ2-7; TCRdb lists TRBD2, though no DNA is available to test this call. Germline values: CDR1 SQVTM, CDR2 ANQGSEA. The CDR3 has 16 amino acids. The CDR3 here is CSVELPSGTNSYEQYF.

This clonotype is called medium-sized based on its frequency. The rearrangement links TRBV12-3 or TRBV12-4 to TRBJ1-2; no DNA is available, so the TRBD1 call from TCRdb remains unchecked. This CDR3 has 16 residues. CDR3 residues: CASSPLDSVRSYGYTF.

This clonotype is classed as medium-sized by frequency. The rearrangement uses TRBV7-9 and TRBJ1-1. This CDR3 comprises 13 residues. Germline V gene data show CDR1 as SEHNR and CDR2 as FQNEAQ (reference sequence). CDR3 protein: CASSLVSGYEAFF. The variable domain in full, completed from reference TRBV7-9 and TRBJ1-1, reads DTGVSQNPRHKITKRGQNVTFRCDPISEHNRLYWYRQTLGQGPEFLTYFQNEAQLEKSRLLSDRFSAERPKGSFSTLEIQRTEQGDSAMYLCASSLVSGYEAFFGQGTRLTVV.

This clonotype is classed as medium-sized (0.01 to 0.1%) by frequency. The chain is built from TRBV12-3 or TRBV12-4 and TRBJ2-2; the D call from TCRdb, TRBD2, cannot be confirmed without DNA. CDR3 length: 16 amino acids. The CDR3 sequence: CASSPDYLAGVGELFF.

The J gene is TRBJ2-7, the V gene TRBV29-1; the TRBD2 assignment by TCRdb is unverifiable without DNA. This CDR3 has 15 amino acids. The germline V gene encodes CDR1 SQVTM and CDR2 ANQGSEA. The CDR3 here is CSVEMLERETYEQYF.

V usage is TRBV29-1 and J usage is TRBJ2-7; TCRdb indicates TRBD1, and absent DNA this call remains unverified. The CDR3 contains 14 residues. CDR1 and CDR2 from the germline V gene are SQVTM and ANQGSEA. CDR3: CSVEVRDRAYEQYF.

V is TRBV28 and J is TRBJ2-5; the TRBD1 assignment by TCRdb is unverifiable without DNA. Germline CDR1 is MDHEN and CDR2 is SYDVKM. The CDR3 contains 12 residues. The CDR3 loop is CASSFKGETQYF.

By frequency, this clonotype is medium-sized. CDR3 region: CASSQALRYNEQFF. The chain employs TRBV14 and TRBJ2-1; TCRdb indicates TRBD2, and absent DNA this call remains unverified. This CDR3 is built from 14 residues. Germline V gene lookup returns CDR1 SGHDN and CDR2 FVKESK.

The gene calls are TRBV6-5 and TRBJ2-3; TCRdb's assignment of TRBD2 cannot be checked, as there is no DNA. The CDR3 covers 15 residues. Germline CDR1 is MNHEY and CDR2 is SVGAGI. CDR3 loop: CASRVLGGGTDTQYF.

This clonotype shows up as large by frequency. This chain uses TRBV6-6 with TRBJ2-1; there is no DNA to check the TCRdb D call of TRBD2. This CDR3 contains 15 residues. Looked up from germline, CDR1 is MNHNY and CDR2 is SVGAGI (reference sequence). The CDR3 reads CASREGTSGNNEQFF.

Judged by frequency, this clonotype is medium-sized. The chain recombines TRBV5-1 with TRBJ2-1; TCRdb's assignment of TRBD1 cannot be checked, as there is no DNA. This CDR3 spans 17 amino acids. Per germline, CDR1 SGHRS and CDR2 YFSETQ. The chain's CDR3 is CASSPRGAMSSYNEQFF.

Considering frequency, this clonotype is medium-sized. V and J are TRBV4-1 and TRBJ1-2. The CDR3 is 14 residues long. CDR1 is MGHRA, CDR2 YSYEKL, per germline. CDR3 loop: CASSQDRGIYGYTF.

This chain links TRBV5-5 with TRBJ1-1. Germline-derived CDR1 and CDR2 are SGHKS and YYEKEE (reference sequence). CDR3 length equals 13 residues. This CDR3 reads CASSLDVNTEAFF. Based on the CDR3 plus reference TRBV5-5 and TRBJ1-1, the full variable domain is DAGVTQSPTHLIKTRGQQVTLRCSPISGHKSVSWYQQVLGQGPQFIFQYYEKEERGRGNFPDRFSARQFPNYSSELNVNALLLGDSALYLCASSLDVNTEAFFGQGTRLTVV.

By frequency, this clonotype registers medium-sized (0.01 to 0.1%). CDR3 region: CASSLTNQPQHF. This chain connects TRBV12-3 or TRBV12-4 to TRBJ1-5. This CDR3 has 12 amino acids.

The chain employs TRBV28 and TRBJ1-5. This CDR3 has 15 residues. The germline V gene encodes CDR1 MDHEN and CDR2 SYDVKM. Here the CDR3 reads CASSLLLNSNQPQHF.

V and J are TRBV6-6 and TRBJ2-1; TCRdb reports TRBD1, a call that lacks DNA to check it against. The germline V gene encodes CDR1 MNHNY and CDR2 SVGAGI (reference sequence). CDR3 length: 13 residues. This chain's CDR3 is CASDTGGLPEQFF.

In terms of frequency, this clonotype is medium-sized. The chain carries TRBV6-2 or TRBV6-3 and TRBJ1-2; TCRdb picks TRBD1, but there is no DNA to check that call. From germline, CDR1 is MNHEY and CDR2 SVGEGT. This CDR3 is 16 amino acids long. CDR3 in amino acids: CASSYNTGQGFDGYTF.

Its frequency marks this clonotype as medium-sized (0.01 to 0.1%). The chain employs TRBV10-2 and TRBJ2-7; checking the TCRdb D call of TRBD2 is not possible without DNA. CDR1 is WSHSY and CDR2 is SAAADI in the germline V gene. This CDR3 has 14 residues. Here the CDR3 reads CASSTSGSIYEQYF.